A single sample gave rise to the 23 T cell receptor beta chains below, sequenced in a study of T cell responses to AZD1222 COVID-19 vaccine. Using immunoSEQ multiplex PCR, the repertoire was profiled, and TCRdb retains in-frame clones only, with some absent. The sample records over 100,000 clones, roughly 90% being singletons. Specimen: peripheral blood, collected on day 0 of MenACWY control vaccination. The receptor set was obtained from an adult in good health.

This chain links TRBV19 with TRBJ1-2; D possibly corresponds to TRBD1 (5 bases). CDR1 is LNHDA, CDR2 SQIVND, per germline (reference sequence). The CDR3 loop spans 13 amino acids. Between the trimmed V and J ends, which lost 3 bases and 4 bases, there was a span of 9 bases. CDR3 residues: CASSIQGFYGYTF. CDR3 sequence (DNA): TGTGCCAGTAGTATCCAGGGATTCTATGGCTACACCTTC.

The sample holds one count of this clone. The V gene is TRBV19, the J gene TRBJ1-2; tentative D call: TRBD1 (6 bases). Germline CDR1 reads LNHDA; CDR2 reads SQIVND (reference sequence). Trimming pared 4 bases from V and 4 bases from J, leaving 13 bases between. The length of the CDR3 is 14 residues. CDR3 nucleotides: TGTGCCAGTAGTACCCGGACAGACCTCTATGGCTACACCTTC. It codes for CASSTRTDLYGYTF.

The chain links TRBV5-4 to TRBJ2-7; D remains unclear. The CDR3 runs to 11 residues. CDR1 SGHNT and CDR2 YYREEE come from the germline V gene (reference sequence). Trimming removed 0 bases from V and 6 bases from J, with 4 bases in between. CDR3 region: CASSLDREQYF. In DNA form, the CDR3 reads TGTGCCAGCAGCTTGGACCGCGAGCAGTACTTC.

The rearrangement links TRBV4-3 to TRBJ2-7; the match to TRBD2 covers 8 bases. Looked up from germline, CDR1 is LGHNA and CDR2 is YSLEER. The CDR3 totals 16 residues. V was clipped by 3 bases and J by 5 bases; unmatched bases: 12. This CDR3 reads CASSQAWISGNHEQYF. DNA for the CDR3: TGCGCCAGCAGCCAGGCCTGGATTAGCGGGAACCACGAGCAGTACTTC.

This rearrangement joins TRBV24-1 to TRBJ2-7; D is possibly TRBD1 (5 bases). The CDR3 runs to 15 residues. CDR1 and CDR2 (germline): KGHDR, SFDVKD. V was clipped by 4 bases and J by 5 bases, with 17 bases between them. CDR3 region: CATSDSVKGFDEQYF. CDR3 nucleotides: TGTGCCACCAGTGACAGCGTGAAGGGGTTTGACGAGCAGTACTTC.

The chain links TRBV24-1 to TRBJ2-5, with TRBD2 matching over 15 bases. With 2 bases clipped from V and 5 bases from J, the junction kept 5 bases outside the gene matches. The germline V gene has CDR1 KGHDR and CDR2 SFDVKD. This CDR3 has 17 residues. CDR3 nucleotide sequence: TGTGCCACCAGTGATTGGACTAGCGGGAGGGCCGGGGAGACCCAGTACTTC. Translating gives CATSDWTSGRAGETQYF.

The chain couples TRBV27 to TRBJ1-5; perhaps TRBD1 as D (5 bases). V was pared by 0 bases and J by 5 bases, with 11 bases between. CDR3 size: 15 residues. Germline CDR1 reads MNHEY; CDR2 reads SMNVEV (reference sequence). CDR3 sequence reads: CASSLSLRGDQPQHF. The CDR3 DNA reads TGTGCCAGCAGTTTATCGCTGAGGGGAGATCAGCCCCAGCATTTT.

This chain connects TRBV5-1 to TRBJ1-2, with D possibly being TRBD1 (5 bases). The CDR3 sequence is 15 residues long. Trimming stripped 0 bases from V and 7 bases from J, with 16 bases between. Per the germline V gene, CDR1 is SGHRS and CDR2 is YFSETQ. The CDR3 loop is CASSLALGDRFGYTF. Written as DNA, the CDR3 is TGCGCCAGCAGCTTGGCCCTTGGGGACCGGTTTGGCTACACCTTC.

This chain connects TRBV4-2 to TRBJ2-1; 8 positions match TRBD2. CDR3 length equals 16 residues. V trimming: 3 bases; J trimming: 2 bases; junction bases outside the gene matches: 6. Germline values: CDR1 LGHNA, CDR2 YNFKEQ. The CDR3 DNA reads as TGTGCCAGCAGCCAGGGGAGTAGCGGGACCTACAATGAGCAGTTCTTC. Its translation: CASSQGSSGTYNEQFF.

V usage is TRBV4-1 and J usage is TRBJ1-2, with D hard to call. The germline gives CDR1 MGHRA, CDR2 YSYEKL. The CDR3 totals 15 residues. Trimming pared 3 bases from V and 0 bases from J, leaving 11 bases between. CDR3 amino acids: CASSQVVQTNYGYTF. For the CDR3, the DNA is TGCGCCAGCAGCCAGGTAGTGCAAACTAACTATGGCTACACCTTC.

This clone was seen only a few times. The chain employs TRBV18 and TRBJ1-4; 8 bases agree with TRBD1. CDR1 and CDR2 from the germline V gene are KGHSH and LQKENI. V lost 3 bases and J lost 7; bases outside the gene matches: 7. The CDR3 contains 15 residues. The CDR3 loop reads CASSPRTGSIEKLFF. CDR3 nucleotide sequence: TGTGCCAGCTCACCCAGGACAGGGAGTATTGAAAAACTGTTTTTT.

The chain has TRBV5-1 and TRBJ1-5, with unresolved D. V dropped 0 bases and J dropped 8 bases, with 15 bases sitting between them. From germline, CDR1 is SGHRS and CDR2 YFSETQ. This CDR3 comprises 15 residues. The CDR3 sequence is CASSLDGQAPEPQHF. The CDR3, as DNA: TGCGCCAGCAGCTTGGACGGGCAGGCCCCCGAGCCCCAGCATTTT.

This clone was recorded only once. V is TRBV4-3 and J is TRBJ1-5; 10 bases agree with TRBD1. J gave up 6 bases and V 3 bases, and 5 bases lay outside the gene matches. The CDR3 is 15 amino acids. Germline V gives CDR1 LGHNA, CDR2 YSLEER. In DNA, the CDR3 is TGCGCCAGCAGCCATGACAGGGGGCGAGGTCAGCCCCAGCATTTT. This codes for CASSHDRGRGQPQHF.

The genes are TRBV5-5 and TRBJ1-5, with unresolved D. This CDR3 has 13 residues. V gave up 0 bases and J gave up 6 bases, with 7 bases separating them. Germline V gene lookup returns CDR1 SGHKS and CDR2 YYEKEE (reference sequence). DNA of the CDR3: TGTGCCAGCAGCTTGGCGGTCGTTCAGCCCCAGCATTTT. It specifies CASSLAVVQPQHF. Complete variable domain (other parts from reference TRBV5-5 and TRBJ1-5): DAGVTQSPTHLIKTRGQQVTLRCSPISGHKSVSWYQQVLGQGPQFIFQYYEKEERGRGNFPDRFSARQFPNYSSELNVNALLLGDSALYLCASSLAVVQPQHFGDGTRLSIL.

This sequence joins TRBV6-5 and TRBJ2-1; TRBD1 is a possible D gene (6 bases). The CDR3 covers 15 residues. V shed 0 bases and J shed 8 bases, with 14 bases lying between them. Germline V gene lookup returns CDR1 MNHEY and CDR2 SVGAGI. In DNA, the CDR3 is TGTGCCAGCAGTTACTCCTTAACTGAGGGGGATGAGCAGTTCTTC. Its translation: CASSYSLTEGDEQFF.

The chain uses TRBV7-8 and TRBJ2-7; 7 nucleotides line up with TRBD1. The V and J ends lost 5 bases and 1 base, in that order; junction bases with no gene match: 5. Germline CDR1 is SGHVS and CDR2 is FQNEAQ. The CDR3 loop spans 14 amino acids. This CDR3 reads CASSTNRGSYEQYF. In DNA form, the CDR3 reads TGTGCCAGCAGCACAAACAGGGGTTCCTACGAGCAGTACTTC. Filled out from reference TRBV7-8 and TRBJ2-7, the complete variable domain reads GAGVSQSPRYKVAKRGQDVALRCDPISGHVSLFWYQQALGQGPEFLTYFQNEAQLDKSGLPSDRFFAERPEGSVSTLKIQRTQQEDSAVYLCASSTNRGSYEQYFGPGTRLTVT.

The V call is TRBV2, the J call TRBJ2-7; 9 bases map to TRBD1. CDR1 and CDR2 (germline): SNHLY, FYNNEI. V dropped 7 bases and J dropped 6; count of bases not matched to a gene: 7. CDR3 length: 13 amino acids. CDR3 sequence (DNA): TGTGCCAGCACTACGGACAGGGGAGGCGAGCAGTACTTC. Translating it yields CASTTDRGGEQYF.

The J gene is TRBJ1-2, the V gene TRBV5-1; 7 nucleotides match TRBD1. The V segment lost 2 bases and the J segment 13 bases; nucleotides outside the gene matches: 14. The CDR3 length is 14 residues. Per the germline V gene, CDR1 is SGHRS and CDR2 is YFSETQ. CDR3 DNA: TGCGCCAGCAGCTTATCACAGGGGTTAAGGTCTAGCACCTTC. Amino acids: CASSLSQGLRSSTF. The full variable domain, rest sourced from reference TRBV5-1 and TRBJ1-2, is KAGVTQTPRYLIKTRGQQVTLSCSPISGHRSVSWYQQTPGQGLQFLFEYFSETQRNKGNFPGRFSGRQFSNSRSEMNVSTLELGDSALYLCASSLSQGLRSSTFGSGTRLTVV.

This clone was observed a single time. This chain connects TRBV27 to TRBJ2-2; D may be TRBD1 (7 bases). The germline gives CDR1 MNHEY, CDR2 SMNVEV (reference sequence). This CDR3 region has 16 residues. V gave up 7 bases and J gave up 3 bases, with 18 bases separating them. CDR3 nucleotide sequence: TGTGCCAGCAAATCCTCAGGGGGGTGGGACACCGGGGAGCTGTTTTTT. Translation gives CASKSSGGWDTGELFF.

The gene calls are TRBV24-1 and TRBJ1-2; D is possibly TRBD1 (6 bases). The CDR3 has 15 amino acids. Trimming stripped 4 bases from V and 4 bases from J, with 15 bases between. The germline CDR1 and CDR2 sequences are KGHDR and SFDVKD. The chain's CDR3 is CATSEGQMTSYGYTF. The CDR3 DNA sequence: TGTGCCACCAGTGAAGGACAGATGACTTCCTATGGCTACACCTTC.

This chain uses TRBV7-3 with TRBJ1-3; D not resolved. V shed 3 bases and J shed 2 bases, with 5 bases lying between them. The germline V gene has CDR1 SGHTA and CDR2 FQGTGA. The CDR3 has 13 amino acids. The CDR3 region is CASSLTTGNTIYF. CDR3 nucleotide sequence: TGTGCCAGCAGCTTGACTACTGGAAACACCATATATTTT.

V usage is TRBV28 and J usage is TRBJ1-5, with D possibly being TRBD1 (5 bases). CDR3 length equals 15 residues. V lost 0 bases and J lost 2, with 8 bases in between. Germline values: CDR1 MDHEN, CDR2 SYDVKM. The CDR3 bases are TGTGCCAGCAGTTTATGGCAGGGAGGCAATCAGCCCCAGCATTTT. Translating gives CASSLWQGGNQPQHF.

The chain is built from TRBV27 and TRBJ1-2; 9 nucleotides agree with TRBD1. There are 14 residues in the CDR3. Trimming took 5 bases from V and 3 from J; bases not matched to a gene: 4. The germline V gene encodes CDR1 MNHEY and CDR2 SMNVEV (reference sequence). The CDR3, as DNA: TGTGCCAGCAGTCTGGACAGGGGACACTATGGCTACACCTTC. Its protein is CASSLDRGHYGYTF.